Below, one T cell receptor (beta chain) is given with its context. Random hexamers were used to reverse transcribe about 0.5 to 1 ug of RNA. Multiplex immunoSEQ PCR targeted 54 Vbeta and 13 Jbeta TCR beta segments. TCRdb reprocessed the immunoSEQ multiplex PCR reads via MiXCR and lists one record per CDR3 protein. Of 95,000 to 150,000 distinct CDR3 sequences in the sample, about 94% were seen once. The CDR3 consists of 14 residues. V shed 5 bases and J 4 bases; nucleotides not matched to a gene: 7. The diagnostic criteria for definite or probable disease, as recently defined, were met by the patients with Susac syndrome. The sample belongs to a study of CD8 T cells in Susac syndrome. On the study more broadly: Patients with Susac syndrome were therapy-naive, on corticosteroids, or on intravenous immunoglobulin alone at blood draw.

This sequence joins TRBV12-3 or TRBV12-4 and TRBJ2-7; 8 bases line up with TRBD1. Material: CD8+ T cells from PBMCs. The receptor was isolated from a human donor with Susac syndrome. This CDR3 reads CASSPVGQDYEQYF. CDR3 bases: TGTGCCAGCAGTCCGGTGGGACAGGATTACGAGCAGTACTTC.